Listed below are T cell receptor beta chains from one sample, sequenced in a study of control samples from healthy donors and cancer patients. TCRdb keeps only in-frame clones here, not all; method: immunoSEQ multiplex PCR. The sample carries 150,000 or so clones, roughly 93% recorded once. The sample consisted of blood. The receptors were sampled from a man aged 18-30 years in good health. Both conserved end residues are part of each CDR3. The D gene is left open where the match is weak. Rows give clone size only sometimes, using once, few, many, or a class for an expanded clone.

cdr3_length	clone_size	v_call	j_call	d_call	cdr3_nt	cdr3_aa
15	-	TRBV6-5	TRBJ2-2	-	TGTGCCAGCAGTTACGGAACGTCGAACACCGGGGAGCTGTTTTTT	CASSYGTSNTGELFF
15	-	TRBV11-2	TRBJ1-1	-	TGTGCCAGCAGCTTTAGGGGGGGCTGGAACACTGAAGCTTTCTTT	CASSFRGGWNTEAFF
15	-	TRBV29-1	TRBJ2-2	TRBD1	TGCAGCGTTGAAGTGCACAACAGGGGGCCCGGGGAGCTGTTTTTT	CSVEVHNRGPGELFF
18	-	TRBV4-1	TRBJ2-3	TRBD1	TGCGCCAGCAGCCAAGAACTGCCGACAGGGGGCAACGCAGATACGCAGTATTTT	CASSQELPTGGNADTQYF
14	-	TRBV7-8	TRBJ2-2	-	TGTGCCAGCAGGACGGGGGTTAACACCGGGGAGCTGTTTTTT	CASRTGVNTGELFF
16	-	TRBV13	TRBJ2-6	TRBD1	TGTGCCAGCAGCTTGGACAGGGGGACTGGGGCCAACGTCCTGACTTTC	CASSLDRGTGANVLTF
15	-	TRBV14	TRBJ2-1	-	TGTGCCAGCAGCCAATTGCTGTCCCCCTCCAATGAGCAGTTCTTC	CASSQLLSPSNEQFF
14	-	TRBV12-5	TRBJ2-3	-	TGTGCTAGTGGTTTGGTACCGGGCACAGATACGCAGTATTTT	CASGLVPGTDTQYF
14	-	TRBV5-6	TRBJ2-7	TRBD1	TGTGCCAGCAGCCTCACGGACAGGGCCTACGAGCAGTACTTC	CASSLTDRAYEQYF
15	-	TRBV19	TRBJ1-5	-	TGTGCCAGTAGTGACGGGGGGGCTGGCAATCAGCCCCAGCATTTT	CASSDGGAGNQPQHF
14	-	TRBV19	TRBJ1-5	-	TGTGCCAGTAGTAGGGCAGGGGACAATCAGCCCCAGCATTTT	CASSRAGDNQPQHF
13	-	TRBV4-2	TRBJ2-7	-	TGTGCCAGCAGCCAAGGACAGTTCTACGAGCAGTACTTC	CASSQGQFYEQYF
14	-	TRBV19	TRBJ2-1	-	TGTGCCAGTAGTAGTAGCGCGCCCGCCGACGAGCAGTTCTTC	CASSSSAPADEQFF
12	-	TRBV27	TRBJ2-5	TRBD2	TGTGCCAGTGGACTAGGCGAAGAGACCCAGTACTTC	CASGLGEETQYF
14	few	TRBV19	TRBJ2-1	TRBD2	TGTGCCAGTAGTGGGACTAGCGGGAGGAGTGAGCAGTTCTTC	CASSGTSGRSEQFF
15	-	TRBV7-9	TRBJ2-7	-	TGTGCCAGCAGCGCCCCGGACTTTCCTTCCTACGAGCAGTACTTC	CASSAPDFPSYEQYF
19	-	TRBV6-1	TRBJ2-1	-	TGTGCCAGCAGTGGGCAGGGACTTCAGATGACCCTGCCACGGAGGGAGCAGTTCTTC	CASSGQGLQMTLPRREQFF
17	-	TRBV4-3	TRBJ1-2	-	TGCGCCAGCAGCCAAGAGGTCCGGGGATCGGCTAACTATGGCTACACCTTC	CASSQEVRGSANYGYTF
15	-	TRBV7-2	TRBJ2-5	-	TGTGCCAGCAGCTTTAATCCAGGGGTCCGAGAGACCCAGTACTTC	CASSFNPGVRETQYF
15	-	TRBV5-4	TRBJ2-2	TRBD2	TGTGCCAGCAGCTTAGCGGGACTAAAAACCGGGGAGCTGTTTTTT	CASSLAGLKTGELFF
13	-	TRBV4-2	TRBJ1-1	-	TGTGCCAGCAGCCTCCAGGGTGGCACTGAAGCTTTCTTT	CASSLQGGTEAFF
13	-	TRBV5-4	TRBJ2-3	-	TGTGCCAGCAGCCAGGGGGGTTCAGATACGCAGTATTTT	CASSQGGSDTQYF
15	-	TRBV9	TRBJ2-1	TRBD2	TGTGCCAGCAGCGTAGCGGGGGGGCCGGGGAATGAGCAGTTCTTC	CASSVAGGPGNEQFF
11	-	TRBV6-2/TRBV6-3	TRBJ1-1	-	TGTGCCAGCAGTGAGTCCCTTGAAGCTTTCTTT	CASSESLEAFF
14	-	TRBV5-1	TRBJ1-2	-	TGCGCCAGCAGCTCAAACCAGGGGCTGCGTGGCTACACCTTC	CASSSNQGLRGYTF
15	-	TRBV30	TRBJ1-3	-	TGTGCCTGGAGCCCTGGGTCGGGGTTATTAAACACCATATATTTT	CAWSPGSGLLNTIYF
15	-	TRBV2	TRBJ1-4	TRBD1	TGTGCCAGCCTCGGACAGGGAGGGGGAATTGAAAAACTGTTTTTT	CASLGQGGGIEKLFF
12	-	TRBV7-2	TRBJ2-3	-	TGTGCCAGCAGCTTAGAAGTGGCACCGCAGTATTTT	CASSLEVAPQYF
15	-	TRBV30	TRBJ1-3	-	TGTGCCTGGGCACTACGGAGGGGGGCTGGAAACACCATATATTTT	CAWALRRGAGNTIYF
11	-	TRBV19	TRBJ1-5	-	TGTGCCAGTAAGGTGGGGGGGTTTAGGCATTTT	CASKVGGFRHF
16	-	TRBV19	TRBJ1-1	TRBD1	TGTGCCAGTAGTACACACCCAGGGACAGGGAACACTGAAGCTTTCTTT	CASSTHPGTGNTEAFF
12	-	TRBV7-2	TRBJ1-2	-	TGTGCCAGCAGCCCTAGTGGGCGGGGTCACACCTTC	CASSPSGRGHTF
17	-	TRBV7-9	TRBJ2-7	-	TGTGCCAGCAGGGGACAGGGGTCAGCGGGAGGTACCTACGAGCAGTACTTC	CASRGQGSAGGTYEQYF
18	-	TRBV4-3	TRBJ2-1	TRBD2	TGCGCCAGCAGCCAAGATGCCCCTGGGGGAGGGGTAAACAATGAGCAGTTCTTC	CASSQDAPGGGVNNEQFF
15	once	TRBV14	TRBJ1-1	-	TGTGCCAGCAGCCTCCGCCGGGGGAGCGGGACTGAAGCTTTCTTT	CASSLRRGSGTEAFF
16	-	TRBV10-3	TRBJ1-5	-	TGTGCCATCAGCCCGCAGAGCTTGGGGGGTAATCAGCCCCAGCATTTT	CAISPQSLGGNQPQHF
18	-	TRBV7-9	TRBJ1-6	TRBD1	TGTGCCAGCAGCGAACTCAGGGGGCGCGAGTCCTATAATTCACCCCTCCACTTT	CASSELRGRESYNSPLHF
14	-	TRBV4-1	TRBJ1-5	-	TGCGCCAGCAGCCAAGTACATAGCAATCAGCCCCAGCATTTT	CASSQVHSNQPQHF
13	-	TRBV2	TRBJ1-1	-	TGTGCCAGCAGTAGGCAGATGAACACTGAAGCTTTCTTT	CASSRQMNTEAFF
12	-	TRBV6-5	TRBJ2-5	-	TGTGCCAGCAGTAGGGGTGCGAAGACCCAGTACTTC	CASSRGAKTQYF
15	-	TRBV19	TRBJ1-1	-	TGTGCCAGTAGTTCCCAACATGGGAGTGGCACTGAAGCTTTCTTT	CASSSQHGSGTEAFF